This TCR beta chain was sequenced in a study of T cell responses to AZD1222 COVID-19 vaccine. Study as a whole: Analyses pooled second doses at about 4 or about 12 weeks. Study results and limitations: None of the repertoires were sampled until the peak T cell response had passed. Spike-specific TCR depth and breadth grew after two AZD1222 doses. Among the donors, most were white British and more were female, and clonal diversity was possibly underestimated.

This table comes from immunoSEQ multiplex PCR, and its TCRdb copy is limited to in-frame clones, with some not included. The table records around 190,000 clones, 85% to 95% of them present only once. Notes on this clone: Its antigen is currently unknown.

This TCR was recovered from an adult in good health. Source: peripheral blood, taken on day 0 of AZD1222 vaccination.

The CDR3: CATSREGRGDEKLFF. The CDR3 nucleotides read TGTGCCACCAGCAGAGAGGGCAGGGGAGATGAAAAACTGTTTTTT. This chain connects TRBV15 to TRBJ1-4, with a weak D call TRBD1 (6 bases). Germline V gene data show CDR1 as LNHNV and CDR2 as YYDKDF (reference sequence). V lost 0 bases and J lost 6, with 11 bases in between. The CDR3 totals 15 residues.